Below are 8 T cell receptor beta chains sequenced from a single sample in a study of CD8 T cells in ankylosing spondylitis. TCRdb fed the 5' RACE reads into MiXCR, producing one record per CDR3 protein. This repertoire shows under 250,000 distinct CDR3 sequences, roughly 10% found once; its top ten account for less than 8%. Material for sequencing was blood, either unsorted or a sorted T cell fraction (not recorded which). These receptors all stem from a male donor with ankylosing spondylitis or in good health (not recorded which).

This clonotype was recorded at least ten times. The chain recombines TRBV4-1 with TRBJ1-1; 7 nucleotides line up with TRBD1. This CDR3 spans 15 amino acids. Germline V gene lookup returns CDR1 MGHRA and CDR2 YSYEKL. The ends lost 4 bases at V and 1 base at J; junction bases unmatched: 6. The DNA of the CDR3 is TGCGCCAGCAGCCCACCAGGGGGGGAGAACACTGAAGCTTTCTTT. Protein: CASSPPGGENTEAFF.

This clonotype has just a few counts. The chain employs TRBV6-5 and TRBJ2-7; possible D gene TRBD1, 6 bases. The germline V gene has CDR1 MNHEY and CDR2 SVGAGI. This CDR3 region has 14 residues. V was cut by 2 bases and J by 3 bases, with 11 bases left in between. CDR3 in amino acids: CASSYTGRNYEQYF. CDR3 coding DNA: TGTGCCAGCAGTTACACAGGGCGGAACTACGAGCAGTACTTC.

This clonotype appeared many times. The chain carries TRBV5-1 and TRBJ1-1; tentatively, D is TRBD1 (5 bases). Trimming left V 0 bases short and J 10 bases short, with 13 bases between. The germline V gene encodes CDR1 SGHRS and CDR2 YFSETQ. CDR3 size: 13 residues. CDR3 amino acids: CASSLDRPERAFF. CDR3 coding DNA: TGCGCCAGCAGCTTGGACAGGCCCGAGAGAGCTTTCTTT.

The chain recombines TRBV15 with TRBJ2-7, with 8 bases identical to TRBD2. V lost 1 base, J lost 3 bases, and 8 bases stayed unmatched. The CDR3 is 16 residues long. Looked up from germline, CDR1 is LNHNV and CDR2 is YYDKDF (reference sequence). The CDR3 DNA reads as TGTGCCACCAGCAGAGTAGGGACTAGTTTAGACTACGAGCAGTACTTC. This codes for CATSRVGTSLDYEQYF. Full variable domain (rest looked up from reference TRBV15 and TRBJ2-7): DAMVIQNPRYQVTQFGKPVTLSCSQTLNHNVMYWYQQKSSQAPKLLFHYYDKDFNNEADTPDNFQSRRPNTSFCFLDIRSPGLGDTAMYLCATSRVGTSLDYEQYFGPGTRLTVT.

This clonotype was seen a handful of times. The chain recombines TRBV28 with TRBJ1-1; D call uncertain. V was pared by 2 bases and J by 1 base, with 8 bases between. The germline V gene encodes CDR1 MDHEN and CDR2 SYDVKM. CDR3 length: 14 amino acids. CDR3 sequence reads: CASSLRVTNTEAFF. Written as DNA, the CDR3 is TGTGCCAGCAGTTTAAGAGTCACGAACACTGAAGCTTTCTTT.

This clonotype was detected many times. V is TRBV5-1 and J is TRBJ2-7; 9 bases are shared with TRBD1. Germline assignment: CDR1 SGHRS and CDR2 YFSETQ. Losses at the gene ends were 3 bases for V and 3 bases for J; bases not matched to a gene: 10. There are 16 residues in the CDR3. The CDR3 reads CASSSSGTGNFYEQYF. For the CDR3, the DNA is TGCGCCAGCAGCTCCTCCGGGACAGGGAACTTCTACGAGCAGTACTTC.

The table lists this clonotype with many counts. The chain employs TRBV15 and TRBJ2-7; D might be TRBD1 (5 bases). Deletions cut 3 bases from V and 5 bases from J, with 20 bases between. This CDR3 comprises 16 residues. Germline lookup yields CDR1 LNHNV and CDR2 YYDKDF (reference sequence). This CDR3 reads CATSSEFGQGRHEQYF. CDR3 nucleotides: TGTGCCACCAGCAGTGAGTTCGGGCAGGGCCGCCACGAGCAGTACTTC.

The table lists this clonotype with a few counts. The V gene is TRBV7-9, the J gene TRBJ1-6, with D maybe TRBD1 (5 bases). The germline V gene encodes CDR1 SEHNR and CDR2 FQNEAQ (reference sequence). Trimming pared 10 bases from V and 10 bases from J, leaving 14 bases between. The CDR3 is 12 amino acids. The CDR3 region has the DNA TGTGCCAAAAGGGGACTTGACTCACCCCTCCACTTT. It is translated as CAKRGLDSPLHF.